Below, 25 T cell receptor beta chains from the same sample are listed, as sequenced in a study of shared clonotypes between healthy human individuals (dated by TCRdb to 2020 to 2022). The receptor library was made with the immunoSEQ multiplex PCR assay. TCRdb limited this immuneACCESS table to in-frame rearrangements with V and J called. A share of clones is missing; checked studies link under half to unresolved V genes, and the rest is unexplained. The sample table contains 2,100,000 or so clones; only one count was recorded for more than 90% of them. Of the sample, around 0.13% is held by the ten largest clones. Sample: naive CD4+ T cells sorted from blood. The cell subset or site label corresponds to: CD45RA+ positively selected. The receptors stem from a man aged 18 to 29 in good health.

As to this clone: Distinct nucleotide sequences in the sample also encode this CDR3. CDR3 loop: CAISERGTDTQYF. DNA for the CDR3: TGTGCCATCAGTGAAAGGGGAACAGATACGCAGTATTTT. The chain links TRBV10-3 to TRBJ2-3; tentatively, D is TRBD1 (5 bases). CDR1 is ENHRY and CDR2 is SYGVKD in the germline V gene. V was cut by 3 bases and J by 3 bases, with 7 bases left in between. The CDR3 length is 13 residues.

The CDR3 spells CASSLVPTGSLYSNQPQHF. The CDR3 region has the DNA TGTGCCAGCAGCTTAGTTCCGACAGGGAGTCTTTATAGCAATCAGCCCCAGCATTTT. The chain links TRBV7-8 to TRBJ1-5, with 7 bases aligning to TRBD1. This CDR3 is built from 19 residues. Looked up from germline, CDR1 is SGHVS and CDR2 is FQNEAQ. V was clipped by 1 base and J by 0 bases; unmatched bases: 12.

In this sample, this clone turned up a few times. The V call is TRBV5-4, the J call TRBJ2-5, with D unclear. The germline V and J ends were trimmed by 0 bases and 3 bases, with 6 bases remaining between them. This CDR3 is built from 13 residues. The germline V gene encodes CDR1 SGHNT and CDR2 YYREEE (reference sequence). The CDR3 here is CASSLVAEETQYF. CDR3 nucleotides: TGTGCCAGCAGCTTGGTGGCAGAAGAGACCCAGTACTTC.

The chain uses TRBV5-4 and TRBJ2-2; the match to TRBD2 covers 7 bases. V was clipped by 4 bases and J by 2 bases; unmatched bases: 5. The V gene's germline CDR1 is SGHNT and CDR2 YYREEE (reference sequence). The CDR3 sequence is 15 residues long. The CDR3, as DNA: TGTGCCAGCAGCCGGGGGGAGGGAAACACCGGGGAGCTGTTTTTT. Its translation is CASSRGEGNTGELFF. Using reference TRBV5-4 and TRBJ2-2 for the parts outside the CDR3, the full variable domain is ETGVTQSPTHLIKTRGQQVTLRCSSQSGHNTVSWYQQALGQGPQFIFQYYREEENGRGNFPPRFSGLQFPNYSSELNVNALELDDSALYLCASSRGEGNTGELFFGEGSRLTVL.

The chain has TRBV28 and TRBJ2-1; no clear D. Trimming took off 2 bases at V and 10 bases at J, with 9 bases between the two ends. Looked up from germline, CDR1 is MDHEN and CDR2 is SYDVKM. This CDR3 contains 12 residues. The CDR3 DNA reads as TGTGCCAGCAGTTTAGTGGGAAGCGAGCAGTTCTTC. It yields the protein CASSLVGSEQFF.

Details on this clone: This sample includes further DNA sequences coding for the same CDR3. The rearrangement uses TRBV18 and TRBJ2-7; D possibly corresponds to TRBD1 (6 bases). Germline-derived CDR1 and CDR2 are KGHSH and LQKENI. The V end was cut by 3 bases, the J end by 1 base, with 7 bases between. This CDR3 is 13 amino acids long. Here the CDR3 DNA reads TGTGCCAGCTCACCTCAGGGGTCCTACGAGCAGTACTTC. It yields the protein CASSPQGSYEQYF.

The rearrangement uses TRBV18 and TRBJ2-1, with 10 bases matching TRBD1. The CDR3 runs 16 residues. Germline V gives CDR1 KGHSH, CDR2 LQKENI. V lost 4 bases to trimming and J lost 2 bases; unmatched junction nucleotides: 5. This CDR3 reads CASSLTGGSTYNEQFF. CDR3 coding DNA: TGTGCCAGCTCACTGACAGGGGGCTCCACCTACAATGAGCAGTTCTTC.

V is TRBV2 and J is TRBJ1-1, with D unresolved. The CDR3 consists of 13 residues. CDR1 SNHLY and CDR2 FYNNEI come from the germline V gene. Trimming pared 0 bases from V and 5 bases from J, leaving 7 bases between. The CDR3 DNA is TGTGCCAGCAGTGAAGCGCGGGTTACTGAAGCTTTCTTT. Translated, it gives CASSEARVTEAFF.

The chain is built from TRBV7-2 and TRBJ2-7; D not certain. The CDR3 runs 17 residues. Germline CDR1 SGHTA, CDR2 FQGNSA. V was shortened by 5 bases and J by 6 bases, with 26 bases between the two germline ends. The CDR3 spells CASSPDRAAHPPGEQYF. CDR3 in DNA: TGTGCCAGCAGCCCGGATAGGGCAGCGCACCCCCCTGGCGAGCAGTACTTC.

V is TRBV6-5 and J is TRBJ1-4, with TRBD1 identical over 8 bases. J lost 7 bases, V lost 5 bases, and 9 bases had no gene match. This CDR3 region has 15 residues. CDR1 is MNHEY and CDR2 is SVGAGI in the germline V gene. DNA for the CDR3: TGTGCCAGCAGTCCGGGACAGGCGAGGGGTGAAAAACTGTTTTTT. Translation: CASSPGQARGEKLFF.

The V and J genes are TRBV6-6 and TRBJ1-5, with 7 bases that match TRBD1. CDR1 MNHNY and CDR2 SVGAGI come from the germline V gene (reference sequence). V was pared by 10 bases and J by 0 bases, with 9 bases of the junction left unmatched. This CDR3 region has 15 residues. In DNA, the CDR3 is TGTGCCACCGAGGGGGGACAGTATAGCAATCAGCCCCAGCATTTT. Protein product: CATEGGQYSNQPQHF.

The rearrangement joins TRBV18 to TRBJ2-6; D is undetermined. Germline CDR1 is KGHSH and CDR2 is LQKENI. The CDR3 is 15 amino acids. V was shortened by 8 bases and J by 0 bases, with 11 bases between the two germline ends. The CDR3 sequence: CASLISSSGANVLTF. CDR3 DNA sequence: TGTGCCAGCCTAATCAGTTCCTCTGGGGCCAACGTCCTGACTTTC.

The CDR3 DNA is TGCGCCAGCAGCTTGGCCTCAGATACTGGGGCCAACGTCCTGACTTTC. Amino acid sequence: CASSLASDTGANVLTF. The V call is TRBV5-1, the J call TRBJ2-6, with no clear D. The germline gives CDR1 SGHRS, CDR2 YFSETQ. Trimming pared 0 bases from V and 2 bases from J, leaving 9 bases between. CDR3 length: 16 amino acids.

The chain recombines TRBV30 with TRBJ2-2; D remains unclear. The CDR3 is 13 residues long. Germline CDR1 and CDR2: GTSNPN and SVGIG (reference sequence). The V gene lost 4 bases and the J gene lost 7 bases, with 13 bases spanning the gap. The CDR3 loop reads CAWTISRGGELFF. CDR3 nucleotide sequence: TGTGCCTGGACAATTAGCCGTGGCGGGGAGCTGTTTTTT. The full variable domain, with the rest looked up from reference TRBV30 and TRBJ2-2, is SQTIHQWPATLVQPVGSPLSLECTVEGTSNPNLYWYRQAAGRGLQLLFYSVGIGQISSEVPQNLSASRPQDRQFILSSKKLLLSDSGFYLCAWTISRGGELFFGEGSRLTVL.

The CDR3 bases are TGTGCCAGCAATCCGGGGACGAACACCGGGGAGCTGTTTTTT. This sequence encodes CASNPGTNTGELFF. The chain combines TRBV2 with TRBJ2-2, with D tentatively TRBD2 (5 bases). Germline values: CDR1 SNHLY, CDR2 FYNNEI. This CDR3 is built from 14 residues. Trimming took off 7 bases at V and 0 bases at J, with 9 bases between the two ends.

This rearrangement joins TRBV2 to TRBJ2-2; D is uncertain. CDR3 length: 13 residues. The ends were cut back, 7 bases at V and 5 bases at J, with 11 bases in the middle. CDR1 and CDR2 from the germline V gene are SNHLY and FYNNEI. The CDR3 loop is CASTTLGTGELFF. The CDR3 DNA is TGTGCCAGCACCACTTTGGGTACCGGGGAGCTGTTTTTT.

The rearrangement uses TRBV2 and TRBJ1-1, with 7 bases fitting TRBD1. This CDR3 contains 12 residues. Germline V lookup: CDR1 SNHLY, CDR2 FYNNEI. V shed 11 bases, J shed 4 bases, and the junction held 7 bases outside the gene matches. The CDR3 coding sequence is TGTGCCGGTGACCGGGACAGCACTGAAGCTTTCTTT. Its translation is CAGDRDSTEAFF.

This rearrangement joins TRBV5-1 to TRBJ2-7; D possibly matches TRBD1 or TRBD2 (5 bases each). V dropped 1 base and J dropped 3 bases, with 11 bases sitting between them. Germline values: CDR1 SGHRS, CDR2 YFSETQ. CDR3 size: 14 residues. CDR3 loop: CASSLWDGDYEQYF. The CDR3 DNA follows: TGCGCCAGCAGCTTGTGGGACGGAGACTACGAGCAGTACTTC.

The J gene is TRBJ2-5, the V gene TRBV4-1, with D unclear. Between the trimmed V and J ends, which lost 0 bases and 2 bases, there was a span of 16 bases. The CDR3 covers 17 residues. Germline V gene data show CDR1 as MGHRA and CDR2 as YSYEKL. The CDR3 sequence is CASSQDPNTTRQETQYF. The CDR3, as DNA: TGCGCCAGCAGCCAAGATCCCAATACTACCAGACAAGAGACCCAGTACTTC.

This chain's CDR3 is CASSLAGYSGTSYNEQFF. CDR3 bases: TGCGCCAGCAGCTTGGCCGGGTATAGCGGGACATCCTACAATGAGCAGTTCTTC. The chain couples TRBV5-1 to TRBJ2-1; 8 bases map to TRBD2. The CDR3 has 18 amino acids. Germline CDR1 and CDR2: SGHRS and YFSETQ. J gave up 1 base and V 0 bases, and 9 bases lay outside the gene matches.

The DNA for the CDR3 is TGTGCCAGCATAGGACAGGGGGAGTATGGTGACCGGACCCAGTACTTC. This translates into CASIGQGEYGDRTQYF. The J gene is TRBJ2-5, the V gene TRBV28, with 10 bases identical to TRBD1. The CDR3 has 16 amino acids. Trimming at V came to 7 bases and at J to 7 bases, leaving 15 bases not matched to a gene. Germline values: CDR1 MDHEN, CDR2 SYDVKM.

The gene calls are TRBV11-2 and TRBJ1-2; no firm D call. CDR1 and CDR2 from the germline V gene are SGHAT and FQNNGV. The CDR3 spans 15 residues. V was pared by 5 bases and J by 0 bases, with 13 bases between. In DNA form, the CDR3 reads TGTGCCAGCAGCGAACCCCTCGGGTCTAACTATGGCTACACCTTC. This gives the protein CASSEPLGSNYGYTF. Combining the CDR3 with reference TRBV11-2 and TRBJ1-2 gives the whole variable domain EAGVAQSPRYKIIEKRQSVAFWCNPISGHATLYWYQQILGQGPKLLIQFQNNGVVDDSQLPKDRFSAERLKGVDSTLKIQPAKLEDSAVYLCASSEPLGSNYGYTFGSGTRLTVV.

The chain uses TRBV9 and TRBJ1-6; D not resolved. The CDR3 runs 14 residues. Germline loops: CDR1 SGDLS, CDR2 YYNGEE. The ends were cut back, 1 base at V and 2 bases at J, with 4 bases in the middle. The chain's CDR3 is CASSVYTYNSPLHF. CDR3 DNA sequence: TGTGCCAGCAGCGTATATACCTATAATTCACCCCTCCACTTT.

The chain carries TRBV6-6 and TRBJ2-3; D assignment may be TRBD1 or TRBD2 (5 bases each). CDR1 MNHNY and CDR2 SVGAGI come from the germline V gene (reference sequence). Trimming removed 2 bases at V and 4 bases at J, with 10 bases between. The CDR3 extends over 14 amino acids. The CDR3 reads CASSYVGESDTQYF. The CDR3 coding sequence is TGTGCCAGCAGTTACGTGGGGGAGTCAGATACGCAGTATTTT.

The chain carries TRBV28 and TRBJ2-7; 11 positions agree with TRBD2. After removal of 5 bases from V and 6 bases from J, the junction contained 12 bases not matched to a gene. Germline assignment: CDR1 MDHEN and CDR2 SYDVKM. The CDR3 sequence is 16 residues long. CDR3 region: CASSPGTSGSAAEQYF. The CDR3 coding sequence is TGTGCCAGCAGTCCCGGGACTAGCGGATCCGCGGCCGAGCAGTACTTC.